This T cell receptor beta chain was sequenced for a study of Graves' ophthalmopathy and Graves' hyperthyroidism. Study-level results: For predicting ophthalmopathy progression, the model had about 64% sensitivity and 72.22% specificity. Discrimination between ophthalmopathy and stable hyperthyroidism by a 13-signature model showed about 86% sensitivity and almost 83% specificity. Most thyroid clonotypes with frequency above 0.001 were detected in blood too.

About this clonotype: The antigen is unknown.

CDR3 length: 17 residues. V dropped 6 bases and J dropped 2 bases, with 16 bases sitting between them. The V gene's germline CDR1 is KGHDR and CDR2 SFDVKD. Patients with other autoimmune diseases, uncontrolled infections, pregnancy or lactation were excluded. From RNA, the CDR3 regions of TCR beta chains were amplified and sequenced. A first-round RT-PCR used HTBI primers, followed by a second-round multiplex PCR. TCRdb re-called the multiplex PCR reads with MiXCR, one entry per CDR3 protein. The data contain hundreds of thousands of distinct CDR3 sequences, 35% to 50% of them singletons. This sequence joins TRBV24-1 and TRBJ2-6; D might be TRBD2 (5 bases). The receptor was derived from an adult man with Graves' ophthalmopathy. Material for sequencing was peripheral blood. CDR3 DNA sequence: TGTGCCACCAGTTACTCGAATAGAGGGACTGGGGCCAACGTCCTGACTTTC. This sequence encodes CATSYSNRGTGANVLTF.